These T cell receptor beta chains were read from a single sample in a study of OX40 agonist ivuxolimab in advanced cancers. Assay: immunoSEQ multiplex PCR; the TCRdb copy retains only in-frame clones and omits some. The sample lists 95,000 or so clones; under 95% were seen once. The sequenced sample was CD4+ or CD8+ T cells sorted from blood, obtained in a trial of the OX40 agonist ivuxolimab. The origin of the receptors is an adult with an advanced solid tumor such as melanoma, head and neck, liver or kidney cancer. The CDR3 runs from the conserved cysteine through the conserved F or W. D genes are given only for firm matches.

j_call,d_call,v_call,cdr3_aa
TRBJ2-5,.,TRBV5-4,CASSFVGQETQYF
TRBJ1-1,TRBD1,TRBV27,CASSFEDRGRYTEAFF
TRBJ2-6,TRBD1,TRBV18,CASSPRQGGLTGANVLTF
TRBJ2-7,TRBD1,TRBV5-4,CASSLSGTALYEQYF
TRBJ1-6,.,TRBV4-1,CASSQATGLYNSPLHF
TRBJ2-7,TRBD1,TRBV7-2,CASSFDRASYEQYF
TRBJ1-6,.,TRBV6-5,CASSVPVTSSPLHF
TRBJ2-7,TRBD2,TRBV4-1,CASSPSGRVREQYF
TRBJ2-2,.,TRBV5-4,CASSLAGETGELFF
TRBJ1-5,.,TRBV18,CASSPGVGRGNQPQHF
TRBJ2-7,.,TRBV10-2,CASRLALSYEQYF
TRBJ1-5,.,TRBV19,CASSILMDKPQHF
TRBJ2-7,TRBD2,TRBV4-2,CASSLPGLPYEQYF
TRBJ1-2,TRBD1,TRBV27,CASPDKGGWDYGYTF
TRBJ2-7,TRBD1,TRBV7-9,CASSGTGSYEQYF
TRBJ1-2,.,TRBV6-1,CASTKTIQGSGGYTF
TRBJ2-5,.,TRBV19,CASSIGQGGETQYF
TRBJ2-1,.,TRBV7-9,CASSLAGGLNEQFF
TRBJ2-7,.,TRBV5-7,CASSLRYEQYF
TRBJ2-1,.,TRBV6-1,CASSEETSSYNEQFF
TRBJ1-1,.,TRBV18,CASSQARTGTEAFF
TRBJ1-2,.,TRBV30,CAWSVRGTSYGYTF
TRBJ2-7,TRBD1,TRBV15,CATSRETGTGYEQYF
TRBJ2-5,.,TRBV6-1,CASSEARGVSQETQYF
TRBJ2-5,.,TRBV19,CASSIGPQGGETQYF
TRBJ2-1,TRBD2,TRBV5-3,CARSLVPRGGGEQFF
TRBJ2-5,TRBD1,TRBV19,CASSIGSTGGVETQYF
TRBJ2-7,TRBD1,TRBV10-1,CAGRDRGLDEQYF
TRBJ1-1,TRBD1,TRBV5-8,CASSKTGMWTEAFF
TRBJ1-1,.,TRBV5-4,CASSQQAPNTEAFF
TRBJ2-1,.,TRBV4-1,CASSLGLRVSEQFF
TRBJ2-3,TRBD2,TRBV7-2,CASSLSSGGSDTQYF
TRBJ2-4,.,TRBV27,CASRRRGAGNGENIQYF
TRBJ2-1,TRBD2,TRBV5-4,CASTTSGRAHEQFF
TRBJ2-5,.,TRBV19,CASRDTGAGGETQYF
TRBJ2-7,TRBD2,TRBV5-4,CASSLRREGLHEQYF
TRBJ1-3,TRBD1,TRBV9,CASSPDRAGNTIYF
TRBJ2-1,.,TRBV7-3,CASSLEDTSYNEQFF
TRBJ1-4,TRBD1,TRBV2,CASRFDRGEGHEKLFF